This T cell receptor beta chain is from a study of blood T cell repertoires in COVID-19. At the level of the study: Samples came from the United States, Italy and Spain, spanning acute and convalescent COVID-19. Nucleic acid was either cDNA or gDNA, and it came from T cells, B-cell-depleted T cells, or PBMCs.

Methods used by the authors: Estimates of nucleated cell counts were drawn from the amplification of reference gene primers. Clones were read by immunoSEQ multiplex PCR, and TCRdb kept only the in-frame ones, dropping some. The DNA was the basis for D and trimming; V, J and clone size are from that table. The table has 200,000 to 250,000 clones, roughly 87% seen once; the top ten hold approximately 12%. Germline assignment: CDR1 ENHRY and CDR2 SYGVKD. The CDR3 runs to 13 residues. Germline trimming cut 8 bases from V and 4 bases from J; bases unmatched to any gene: 5. This sequence was found in a woman younger than 35 who had recovered from COVID-19. This chain uses TRBV10-3 with TRBJ2-1, with 7 bases identical to TRBD2. Sample: peripheral blood. The DNA for the CDR3 is TGTGCCATCGCGGGAGTTGGATACAATGAGCAGTTCTTC. Its protein product is CAIAGVGYNEQFF.